These 7 T cell receptor beta chains were sequenced from one sample in a study of radiotherapy plus CTLA-4 blockade in lung cancer (dated by TCRdb to about 2018). Library method: the immunoSEQ multiplex PCR assay. TCRdb took this table from immuneACCESS and kept in-frame rearrangements with V and J called. Such tables lack part of the clones; where checked against another copy, unresolved V genes explain under half of the gap, and the rest is unexplained. The sample table records about 19,000 clones; 86% of these occur just once. The top ten hold about a quarter of the sample. Sample: peripheral blood, taken from a patient treated with radiotherapy plus ipilimumab. All receptors derive from a human donor with non-small cell lung cancer whose response to radiotherapy plus ipilimumab could not be evaluated.

V gene TRBV7-8 combines with J gene TRBJ2-4; a weak D match, TRBD1 (5 bases). The CDR3 is made up of 15 amino acids. The V and J ends lost 5 bases and 0 bases respectively, with 11 bases between them. The germline gives CDR1 SGHVS, CDR2 FQNEAQ. CDR3 residues: CASSDRRVAKNIQYF. CDR3 bases: TGTGCCAGCAGCGACCGCAGGGTAGCCAAAAACATTCAGTACTTC.

The chain carries TRBV6-1 and TRBJ2-3, with 9 positions matching TRBD2. This CDR3 spans 14 amino acids. The germline V gene encodes CDR1 MNHNS and CDR2 SASEGT. V gave up 7 bases and J gave up 1 base; unmatched junction bases: 3. The CDR3 region has the DNA TGTGCCAGCAAAAGGACTAGCGGCACAGATACGCAGTATTTT. Translating gives CASKRTSGTDTQYF.

This sequence joins TRBV5-1 and TRBJ2-1; 11 nucleotides align to TRBD2. Germline CDR1 reads SGHRS; CDR2 reads YFSETQ. The CDR3 is 15 residues long. V lost 0 bases, J lost 6 bases, and 2 bases stayed unmatched. The CDR3 nucleotides read TGCGCCAGCAGCTTGGGACTAGCGGGACTCAATGAGCAGTTCTTC. It encodes CASSLGLAGLNEQFF. The entire variable domain, with the rest obtained from reference TRBV5-1 and TRBJ2-1, is as follows: KAGVTQTPRYLIKTRGQQVTLSCSPISGHRSVSWYQQTPGQGLQFLFEYFSETQRNKGNFPGRFSGRQFSNSRSEMNVSTLELGDSALYLCASSLGLAGLNEQFFGPGTRLTVL.

This chain uses TRBV4-2 with TRBJ1-1; 7 bases map to TRBD1. The CDR3 consists of 16 residues. Unmatched junction bases numbered 8, after V lost 1 base and J lost 3 bases. Looked up from germline, CDR1 is LGHNA and CDR2 is YNFKEQ. This CDR3 is CASSQGQGVVDTEAFF. DNA of the CDR3: TGTGCCAGCAGCCAAGGACAGGGAGTTGTGGACACTGAAGCTTTCTTT.

As DNA, the CDR3 is TGTGCCAGCAGCTTAGTAGGGGCAGGGGGCAGGTCCTACGAGCAGTACTTC. Protein sequence: CASSLVGAGGRSYEQYF. The rearrangement joins TRBV7-8 to TRBJ2-7; 8 bases match TRBD1. V shed 1 base, J shed 1 base, and the junction held 9 bases outside the gene matches. This CDR3 region has 17 residues. Germline CDR1 is SGHVS and CDR2 is FQNEAQ.

The chain combines TRBV4-1 with TRBJ2-3, with a possible D match to TRBD2 (5 bases). This CDR3 has 16 residues. V gave up 3 bases and J gave up 0 bases, with 13 bases separating them. Germline V CDR1 and CDR2: MGHRA, YSYEKL. CDR3 amino acids: CASSHPPRDSTDTQYF. DNA for the CDR3: TGCGCCAGCAGCCACCCCCCGAGGGATAGCACAGATACGCAGTATTTT.

The chain joins TRBV9 to TRBJ2-3; tentative D call: TRBD2 (5 bases). The germline V gene encodes CDR1 SGDLS and CDR2 YYNGEE. Trimming removed 0 bases from V and 6 bases from J, with 11 bases in between. The CDR3 length is 14 residues. CDR3 bases: TGTGCCAGCAGCGTAGGAGAGGTAGCGGATACGCAGTATTTT. Its protein is CASSVGEVADTQYF.